This T cell receptor beta chain emerged from a study of blood T cell repertoires in COVID-19. Study in general: Samples came from the United States, Italy and Spain, spanning acute and convalescent COVID-19. PBMCs, B-cell-depleted T cells, or T cells were the source of the cDNA or gDNA that made up the material.

Authors' methods: Amplification of reference gene primers was used by the study to estimate nucleated cell counts. The method was immunoSEQ multiplex PCR; TCRdb's version includes in-frame clones alone and lacks a portion of them. V and J calls and clone size are copied from that table; D and trimming were computed from the DNA. The sample gives 42,000 or so clones, 76% of which show up once; 25% to 35% is in the top ten. The V and J ends lost 6 bases and 1 base respectively, with 13 bases between them. CDR1 is SGHRS and CDR2 is YFSETQ in the germline V gene. The CDR3 has 15 residues. The source material was peripheral blood. This sequence originates from a man older than 75 with acute or convalescent COVID-19. This chain joins TRBV5-1 and TRBJ2-2; no clear D gene. As DNA, the CDR3 is TGCGCCAGCAAATGGGCAACCGGGAACACCGGGGAGCTGTTTTTT. As protein: CASKWATGNTGELFF.